These 29 T cell receptor beta chains were all obtained from the same sample, sequenced in a study of graft-versus-host responses after intestinal transplantation (dated by TCRdb to the early 2020s). The library was obtained by the immunoSEQ multiplex PCR assay. TCRdb holds this immuneACCESS table with in-frame rearrangements only. Some clones are missing; in checked studies, unresolved V genes explain under half, and the rest has no known cause. The sample data list about 46,000 clones, and over 85% of these were observed just once. Jointly, the top ten make up under 7.5% of the sample. The sample here was PBMCs, taken more than 750 days after a first intestinal transplant, on the day of a second. The receptor source for this set is a human patient who received an intestinal transplant, so some T cells may come from the graft donor.

This clone was counted once. V usage is TRBV10-2 and J usage is TRBJ1-1, with 12 bases fitting TRBD1. Germline V gene data show CDR1 as WSHSY and CDR2 as SAAADI. The CDR3 is 15 residues long. V lost 7 bases, J lost 7 bases, and 10 bases stayed unmatched. The CDR3 spells CASMGQGARWVEAFF. CDR3 nucleotides: TGCGCCAGCATGGGACAGGGGGCGCGTTGGGTTGAAGCTTTCTTT.

This chain uses TRBV28 with TRBJ2-7; the match to TRBD1 covers 7 bases. Trimming at V came to 10 bases and at J to 0 bases, leaving 9 bases not matched to a gene. The CDR3 length is 14 residues. Germline V gene lookup returns CDR1 MDHEN and CDR2 SYDVKM. CDR3 amino acids: CATSDGQDSYEQYF. The CDR3 region has the DNA TGTGCCACATCGGATGGACAGGACTCCTACGAGCAGTACTTC.

The chain joins TRBV6-5 to TRBJ1-6; no firm D call. The CDR3 is 13 residues long. The V gene's germline CDR1 is MNHEY and CDR2 SVGAGI. With 0 bases removed from V and 8 bases from J, the gap between germline ends came to 5 bases. The CDR3 DNA is TGTGCCAGCAGTTACTCTGGAGATTCACCCCTCCACTTT. This sequence encodes CASSYSGDSPLHF.

The CDR3 protein is CASSLSTGRNNYGYTF. CDR3 nucleotide sequence: TGTGCCAGCAGCCTATCGACAGGGCGCAATAACTATGGCTACACCTTC. The rearrangement uses TRBV9 and TRBJ1-2; 7 bases map to TRBD1. CDR3 size: 16 residues. J lost 1 base, V lost 4 bases, and 10 bases had no gene match. The germline gives CDR1 SGDLS, CDR2 YYNGEE.

The gene calls are TRBV6-4 and TRBJ2-3; 14 positions match TRBD2. The germline V gene encodes CDR1 MRHNA and CDR2 SNTAGT. Trimming took 0 bases from V and 4 from J; bases not matched to a gene: 0. The length of the CDR3 is 16 residues. CDR3 in DNA: TGTGCCAGCAGTGACTCGACTAGCGGGGGGGCAGATACGCAGTATTTT. Translating gives CASSDSTSGGADTQYF.

The chain recombines TRBV19 with TRBJ2-7; TRBD1 is a possible D gene (5 bases). Germline CDR1 is LNHDA and CDR2 is SQIVND (reference sequence). There are 12 residues in the CDR3. The V end was cut by 6 bases, the J end by 3 bases, with 9 bases between. CDR3 DNA: TGTGCCAGTAGGGACACCCTCTACGAGCAGTACTTC. It encodes CASRDTLYEQYF.

V gene TRBV30 combines with J gene TRBJ1-2; the match to TRBD1 covers 7 bases. CDR1 and CDR2 from the germline V gene are GTSNPN and SVGIG (reference sequence). The ends lost 3 bases at V and 1 base at J; junction bases unmatched: 5. The CDR3 is made up of 14 amino acids. The CDR3 nucleotides read TGTGCCTGGAGCTGGGACAGACTTAACTATGGCTACACCTTC. It specifies CAWSWDRLNYGYTF.

V usage is TRBV7-3 and J usage is TRBJ2-2, with D maybe TRBD2 (6 bases). The CDR3 spans 17 residues. Deletions cut 1 base from V and 1 base from J, with 13 bases between. Germline V gene sequence: CDR1 SGHTA, CDR2 FQGTGA. As DNA, the CDR3 is TGTGCCAGCAGCTTAAGTGTGGAGGGAGTGAACACCGGGGAGCTGTTTTTT. Residues: CASSLSVEGVNTGELFF. The whole variable domain, filled in from reference TRBV7-3 and TRBJ2-2, reads GAGVSQTPSNKVTEKGKYVELRCDPISGHTALYWYRQSLGQGPEFLIYFQGTGAADDSGLPNDRFFAVRPEGSVSTLKIQRTERGDSAVYLCASSLSVEGVNTGELFFGEGSRLTVL.

The chain combines TRBV5-5 with TRBJ1-2; TRBD1 might be the D (5 bases). In germline, CDR1 is SGHKS, CDR2 YYEKEE (reference sequence). V shed 5 bases and J shed 4 bases, with 18 bases lying between them. The CDR3 contains 15 residues. CDR3 sequence (DNA): TGTGCCAGCAGGCCGACCACATTGACAGCCTATGGCTACACCTTC. This translates into CASRPTTLTAYGYTF.

The chain combines TRBV7-2 with TRBJ1-5; D gene uncertain. Germline assignment: CDR1 SGHTA and CDR2 FQGNSA. The CDR3 length is 15 residues. V dropped 5 bases and J dropped 2 bases, with 13 bases sitting between them. The CDR3 is CASSVGPSGNQPQHF. CDR3 bases: TGTGCCAGCAGCGTGGGTCCTTCAGGCAATCAGCCCCAGCATTTT.

This chain joins TRBV10-3 and TRBJ2-3, with D uncertain. This CDR3 region has 14 residues. Trimming took off 5 bases at V and 2 bases at J, with 11 bases between the two ends. Germline V gives CDR1 ENHRY, CDR2 SYGVKD. In DNA, the CDR3 is TGTGCCATCAGTTTGCAGGCGACCACAGATACGCAGTATTTT. Amino acids: CAISLQATTDTQYF.

This clone was counted a few times. This chain connects TRBV6-5 to TRBJ2-3, with 8 positions matching TRBD2. Trimming took 6 bases from V and 6 from J; bases not matched to a gene: 11. The CDR3 totals 15 residues. Germline CDR1 MNHEY, CDR2 SVGAGI. The DNA of the CDR3 is TGTGCCAGCAGCGGGAGGGGGGGCTTGGATGATACGCAGTATTTT. The encoded protein is CASSGRGGLDDTQYF.

This sequence joins TRBV5-1 and TRBJ2-5; D unclear. From germline, CDR1 is SGHRS and CDR2 YFSETQ. CDR3 size: 13 residues. V gave up 4 bases and J gave up 4 bases, with 11 bases separating them. The CDR3 DNA reads TGCGCCAGCAGCCCTCTGAGAACAGAGACCCAGTACTTC. Its translation is CASSPLRTETQYF.

The chain has TRBV7-3 and TRBJ1-1; D remains unclear. V lost 1 base and J lost 1, with 4 bases in between. Germline V CDR1 and CDR2: SGHTA, FQGTGA. This CDR3 is 13 amino acids long. CDR3 in amino acids: CASSLRSNTEAFF. In nucleotides, the CDR3 is TGTGCCAGCAGCTTAAGATCGAACACTGAAGCTTTCTTT.

V is TRBV10-1 and J is TRBJ2-7, with no clear D. The CDR3 has 15 residues. The germline V and J ends were trimmed by 1 base and 2 bases, with 12 bases remaining between them. From germline, CDR1 is WNHNN and CDR2 SYGVQD (reference sequence). Here the CDR3 reads CASSEFVGSPYEQYF. The CDR3, as DNA: TGCGCCAGCAGTGAGTTCGTTGGATCTCCCTACGAGCAGTACTTC.

This chain links TRBV5-5 with TRBJ2-7; D remains unclear. This CDR3 region has 13 residues. Trimming took 2 bases from V and 0 from J, leaving 6 bases between them. CDR1 and CDR2 (germline): SGHKS, YYEKEE (reference sequence). The CDR3 protein is CASSFGISYEQYF. The CDR3 region has the DNA TGTGCCAGCAGCTTCGGCATCTCCTACGAGCAGTACTTC.

CDR3 in amino acids: CASSQGDRLNGYTF. The CDR3 DNA reads TGCGCCAGCAGCCAGGGGGACAGGCTAAACGGCTACACCTTC. The chain links TRBV4-1 to TRBJ1-2; the match to TRBD1 covers 8 bases. The CDR3 extends over 14 amino acids. Germline CDR1 is MGHRA and CDR2 is YSYEKL. Unmatched junction bases numbered 8, after V lost 3 bases and J lost 8 bases.

This chain joins TRBV2 and TRBJ2-3; D remains ambiguous. The CDR3 is 16 amino acids. Per germline, CDR1 SNHLY and CDR2 FYNNEI. V lost 0 bases, J lost 3 bases, and 13 bases lay in between. The CDR3 here is CASSEARESLTDTQYF. CDR3 sequence (DNA): TGTGCCAGCAGTGAAGCTAGGGAATCGTTAACAGATACGCAGTATTTT.

The chain joins TRBV27 to TRBJ2-7; TRBD1 is a possible D gene (6 bases). CDR3 length equals 15 residues. Germline V lookup: CDR1 MNHEY, CDR2 SMNVEV (reference sequence). Trimming took 6 bases from V and 2 from J, leaving 17 bases between them. This CDR3 is CASSFAQGPPYEQYF. The DNA of the CDR3 is TGTGCCAGCAGCTTCGCCCAGGGGCCTCCCTACGAGCAGTACTTC.

The J gene is TRBJ2-1, the V gene TRBV19; 10 positions match TRBD2. The CDR3 consists of 16 residues. Germline CDR1 and CDR2: LNHDA and SQIVND (reference sequence). Losses at the gene ends were 3 bases for V and 1 base for J; bases not matched to a gene: 3. This CDR3 is CASSILAGGSYNEQFF. DNA of the CDR3: TGTGCCAGTAGTATTTTAGCGGGAGGATCCTACAATGAGCAGTTCTTC. Filled out from reference TRBV19 and TRBJ2-1, the complete variable domain reads DGGITQSPKYLFRKEGQNVTLSCEQNLNHDAMYWYRQDPGQGLRLIYYSQIVNDFQKGDIAEGYSVSREKKESFPLTVTSAQKNPTAFYLCASSILAGGSYNEQFFGPGTRLTVL.

The chain combines TRBV4-1 with TRBJ2-7, with 9 nucleotides matching TRBD2. Trimming cost V 0 bases and J 3 bases; bases outside gene matches: 18. The V gene's germline CDR1 is MGHRA and CDR2 YSYEKL. CDR3 length equals 20 residues. In nucleotides, the CDR3 is TGCGCCAGCAGCCAAGATAGCCGGGGGACTAGCTTTCCTTCCCTCTACGAGCAGTACTTC. Amino acid sequence: CASSQDSRGTSFPSLYEQYF.

The chain links TRBV20-1 to TRBJ2-1; no reliable D call. Germline V gene lookup returns CDR1 DFQATT and CDR2 SNEGSKA (reference sequence). CDR3 length equals 10 residues. V shed 6 bases and J shed 5 bases, with 5 bases lying between them. The DNA for the CDR3 is TGCAGTGCCCAGGACAATGAGCAGTTCTTC. It encodes CSAQDNEQFF.

This clone was seen just once. The V and J genes are TRBV7-2 and TRBJ1-1; no reliable D call. Trimming removed 5 bases from V and 0 bases from J, with 13 bases in between. The CDR3 totals 15 residues. CDR1 and CDR2 (germline): SGHTA, FQGNSA. As DNA, the CDR3 is TGTGCCAGCAGCGCCGACGGGCGGATGAACACTGAAGCTTTCTTT. This codes for CASSADGRMNTEAFF.

This clone was observed once. The chain joins TRBV5-1 to TRBJ2-3, with 10 bases that match TRBD2. In germline, CDR1 is SGHRS, CDR2 YFSETQ. The CDR3 is 16 amino acids. The junction had 5 bases not matched to a gene; V was cut back by 4 bases and J by 0 bases. CDR3: CASSPSTSGSTDTQYF. The CDR3 nucleotides are TGCGCCAGCAGCCCGTCGACTAGCGGGAGCACAGATACGCAGTATTTT.

V usage is TRBV10-1 and J usage is TRBJ2-2; a weak D match, TRBD1 (6 bases). Trimming stripped 5 bases from V and 4 bases from J, with 11 bases between. The CDR3 is 14 residues long. Germline V gene sequence: CDR1 WNHNN, CDR2 SYGVQD (reference sequence). In DNA, the CDR3 is TGCGCCAGCAGTACGGGACACCGCACCGGGGAGCTGTTTTTT. Protein sequence: CASSTGHRTGELFF.

This chain links TRBV6-1 with TRBJ2-1; 10 nucleotides match TRBD1. J lost 10 bases, V lost 4 bases, and 10 bases had no gene match. The CDR3 is 15 amino acids. Per the germline V gene, CDR1 is MNHNS and CDR2 is SASEGT. The CDR3: CASSGQGAADREQFF. The CDR3 coding sequence is TGTGCCAGCAGTGGACAGGGGGCAGCGGACCGGGAGCAGTTCTTC.

This clone was seen just once. V and J are TRBV19 and TRBJ2-1, with 9 bases matching TRBD2. The V gene's germline CDR1 is LNHDA and CDR2 SQIVND (reference sequence). The V and J ends lost 0 bases and 8 bases, in that order; junction bases with no gene match: 8. The CDR3 has 16 residues. This CDR3 is CASSIDRLAVRDEQFF. For the CDR3, the DNA is TGTGCCAGTAGTATAGACAGACTAGCGGTAAGGGATGAGCAGTTCTTC.

The V call is TRBV6-1, the J call TRBJ2-6, with a weak D call TRBD1 (5 bases). Germline CDR1 is MNHNS and CDR2 is SASEGT. The CDR3 runs to 15 residues. V was trimmed by 3 bases and J by 2 bases, leaving 8 bases between them. CDR3 nucleotide sequence: TGTGCCAGCAGTGACAGGGCCCCTGGGGCCAACGTCCTGACTTTC. As protein: CASSDRAPGANVLTF.

The chain uses TRBV29-1 and TRBJ2-7; D remains unclear. The CDR3 loop spans 12 amino acids. From germline, CDR1 is SQVTM and CDR2 ANQGSEA. The V end was cut by 8 bases, the J end by 3 bases, with 14 bases between. CDR3 in amino acids: CSTKTSIYEQYF. CDR3 coding DNA: TGCAGCACCAAGACCTCTATCTACGAGCAGTACTTC.